A selection of T cell receptor beta chains follows, all from one sample in a study of blood T cell repertoires in COVID-19. Some clones are missing from TCRdb's copy, which holds only in-frame ones; the method was immunoSEQ multiplex PCR. The repertoire includes 150,000 to 200,000 clones, roughly 77% of them detected once, and 12% sits in the top ten. Sequencing input: peripheral blood. The receptors originated from a woman older than 75 with COVID-19, enrolled during active disease. The CDR3 runs from the conserved cysteine through the conserved F or W. Fields, in order: J gene, clone size, V gene, D gene, CDR3 DNA, CDR3 protein. A D gene is named only where the DNA matches it firmly. Not every row has a clone size; where given, it reads once, few, many or a size class.

TRBJ2-5,few,TRBV28,TRBD1,TGTGCCAGCAGTCCCGGGGGACAGGGTCCGGCAGAGACCCAGTACTTC,CASSPGGQGPAETQYF
TRBJ2-7,-,TRBV7-2,-,TGTGCCAGCAGCTTAGACAGGGCCGCAATCCAGCGGAACTTC,CASSLDRAAIQRNF
TRBJ1-2,-,TRBV9,-,TGTGCCAGCACGGGCGGTCAGGGGCGTATCTATGGCTACACCTTC,CASTGGQGRIYGYTF
TRBJ1-1,-,TRBV29-1,-,TGCAGCGTTGCGGGTACCCTAAAAACCACTGAAGCTTTCTTT,CSVAGTLKTTEAFF
TRBJ2-3,-,TRBV2,TRBD2,TGTGCCAGCAGTGGGGGGACTAGTCGTGTTTTAGTTACGCAGTATTTT,CASSGGTSRVLVTQYF
TRBJ2-3,-,TRBV5-1,TRBD2,TGCGCCAGCAGCTTGGAGGGTAGCGGGGGAGATACGCAGTATTTT,CASSLEGSGGDTQYF
TRBJ2-5,-,TRBV7-2,TRBD2,TGTGCCAGCAGCTCGGGACTAGCGGGAGTTCGGCAGACCCAGTACTTC,CASSSGLAGVRQTQYF
TRBJ2-7,-,TRBV11-2,TRBD1,TGTGCCAGCAGCTTAGAGTCCGGAGACAGGGGGGACCACGAGCAGTACTTC,CASSLESGDRGDHEQYF
TRBJ1-2,-,TRBV7-9,-,TGTGCCAGCAGCTTCCGACTAACTAACTATGGCTACACCTTC,CASSFRLTNYGYTF
TRBJ2-1,-,TRBV9,-,TGTGCCAGCAGCGTGGCAACTAGTCCTGCTGACAATGAGCAGTTCTTC,CASSVATSPADNEQFF
TRBJ1-4,-,TRBV5-4,-,TGTGCCAGCAGCCCTTGGGGGGGCGGTGGTGAAAAACTGTTTTTT,CASSPWGGGGEKLFF
TRBJ1-5,-,TRBV3-1/TRBV3-2,-,TGTGCCAGCAGCCCAAGGGAGGCGGGATCCAGCAATCAGCCCCAGCATTTT,CASSPREAGSSNQPQHF
TRBJ1-1,-,TRBV10-3,-,TGTGCCATCAGTGATACAGTGAACACTGAAGCTTTCTTT,CAISDTVNTEAFF
TRBJ2-4,-,TRBV5-1,TRBD1,TGCGCCAGCAGCTTTGGACAGGGACTAGCCAAAAACATTCAGTACTTC,CASSFGQGLAKNIQYF
TRBJ2-1,-,TRBV6-5,TRBD1,TGTGCCAGCAGTTACTGGGGACAGGCTAGGGAGCAGTTCTTC,CASSYWGQAREQFF
TRBJ2-2,-,TRBV5-6,-,TGTGCCAGCAGCCTGTACACCGGGGAGCTGTTTTTT,CASSLYTGELFF
TRBJ1-1,few,TRBV27,-,TGTGCCAGCAGATCAGACCTCAGGGGATGGGACACTGAAGCTTTCTTT,CASRSDLRGWDTEAFF
TRBJ1-5,-,TRBV29-1,TRBD1,TGCAGCGTACAGACAGGGGGCCGGCAGCCCCAGCATTTT,CSVQTGGRQPQHF
TRBJ2-3,-,TRBV28,-,TGTGCCAGCAGCCCCACCCTCACAGGATACACAGATACGCAGTATTTT,CASSPTLTGYTDTQYF
TRBJ2-1,-,TRBV2,-,TGTGCCAGCATTGGGCGGGGTCCGGGGATCTACTATGAGCAGTTCTTC,CASIGRGPGIYYEQFF
TRBJ2-5,-,TRBV19,-,TGTGCCAGTAGCCGCTGGGCAGGGGTTACGGAGACCCAGTACTTC,CASSRWAGVTETQYF
TRBJ2-2,-,TRBV6-2/TRBV6-3,-,TGTGCCAGCAGTAACTTTGAGGCTAACCCGTCCGGGGAGCTGTTTTTT,CASSNFEANPSGELFF
TRBJ2-4,once,TRBV2,TRBD2,TGTGCCAGCGCCAGCGGGGGGGCCCTAGCCAAAAACATTCAGTACTTC,CASASGGALAKNIQYF
TRBJ1-6,-,TRBV4-1,-,TGCGCCAGCAGCCAAGTCTCAGTCAATTCACCCCTCCACTTT,CASSQVSVNSPLHF
TRBJ1-1,-,TRBV11-2,-,TGTGCCAGCAGCTTAGATTGGAGCGGCAGGCACGCCACTGAAGCTTTCTTT,CASSLDWSGRHATEAFF
TRBJ2-2,-,TRBV19,-,TGTGCCAGTAGTACCGTCGACAGGAAGGGTGGGCTGTTTTTT,CASSTVDRKGGLFF
TRBJ2-7,few,TRBV28,-,TGTGCCAGCAGTTGGACAGTTTCCTACGAGCAGTACTTC,CASSWTVSYEQYF
TRBJ2-3,-,TRBV19,TRBD2,TGTGCCAGTAGTATACTAGCGGGGGGGCCTGGAGATACGCAGTATTTT,CASSILAGGPGDTQYF
TRBJ1-4,-,TRBV28,-,TGTGCCAGCAGTTTAACCACTCAGGGCATTCTGTTTTTT,CASSLTTQGILFF
TRBJ2-1,once,TRBV7-2,-,TGTGCCAGCACCTGGAGCTCTGGTGTGAATGAGCAGTTCTTC,CASTWSSGVNEQFF
TRBJ1-5,few,TRBV27,TRBD1,TGTGCCAGCAGTTCACAGGGGGCGAGGAATCAGCCCCAGCATTTT,CASSSQGARNQPQHF
TRBJ1-6,-,TRBV4-1,-,TGCGCCAGCAGCCAGAGCTCCTATAATTCACCCCTCCACTTT,CASSQSSYNSPLHF
TRBJ2-1,-,TRBV7-2,TRBD2,TGTGCCAGCAGCCCCGTCGGCGGGGGGGCGGGTGAGCAGTTCTTC,CASSPVGGGAGEQFF
TRBJ1-2,-,TRBV6-5,TRBD1,TGTGCCAGCAGACCCAGACAGGGTGAGGGCTACACCTTC,CASRPRQGEGYTF
TRBJ2-1,few,TRBV5-4,-,TGTGCCAGCAGCTTGCAGGGTTTGAGAAATGAGCAGTTCTTC,CASSLQGLRNEQFF
TRBJ2-1,-,TRBV28,TRBD2,TGTGCCTGTTTAGCGGGAGGACCCTACAATGAGCAGTTCTTC,CACLAGGPYNEQFF
TRBJ2-3,-,TRBV30,-,TGTGCCTGGAGTGTTGATACAGAGAGGGAAGCAGATACGCAGTATTTT,CAWSVDTEREADTQYF
TRBJ1-5,once,TRBV10-3,TRBD1,TGTGCCATCAGCGACAGGGGCGCAGGGGCAACGCAGCATTTT,CAISDRGAGATQHF